This entry lists 17 T cell receptor beta chains sequenced from one sample in a study of T cell responses to AZD1222 COVID-19 vaccine. The assay was immunoSEQ multiplex PCR, and TCRdb's table has in-frame clones only and misses some. This table has 110,000 to 150,000 clones, around 90% appearing once. The material sequenced was peripheral blood, taken on day 0 of AZD1222 vaccination. The receptors stem from an adult in good health.

The CDR3 DNA sequence: TGTGCCAGCAGCTTGGACTCTGCCTACACCGGGGAGCTGTTTTTT. As protein: CASSLDSAYTGELFF. V and J are TRBV7-9 and TRBJ2-2; TRBD2 is a possible D gene (5 bases). CDR1 and CDR2 (germline): SEHNR, FQNEAQ (reference sequence). Deletions cut 3 bases from V and 3 bases from J, with 11 bases between. This CDR3 has 15 amino acids.

The chain links TRBV27 to TRBJ2-2; D is possibly TRBD1 (5 bases). V lost 4 bases and J 3 bases, leaving 9 bases between the germline ends. The CDR3 totals 14 residues. Germline CDR1 reads MNHEY; CDR2 reads SMNVEV (reference sequence). CDR3 in amino acids: CASSYQGDTGELFF. The CDR3, as DNA: TGTGCCAGCAGTTACCAGGGTGACACCGGGGAGCTGTTTTTT.

J is TRBJ2-7 and V is TRBV29-1, with 7 bases that match TRBD2. The CDR3 covers 13 residues. With 7 bases clipped from V and 3 bases from J, the junction kept 9 bases outside the gene matches. CDR1 and CDR2 from the germline V gene are SQVTM and ANQGSEA. CDR3 DNA: TGCAGCGCGAACGGGGCTAGCGGCTACGAGCAGTACTTC. Encoded protein: CSANGASGYEQYF.

The rearrangement uses TRBV6-2 or TRBV6-3 and TRBJ1-1, with 7 bases that match TRBD1. J gave up 0 bases and V 4 bases, and 2 bases lay outside the gene matches. Germline V CDR1 and CDR2: MNHEY, SVGEGT. This CDR3 has 14 amino acids. The CDR3 region is CASSSGQVNTEAFF. In DNA, the CDR3 is TGTGCCAGCAGTTCCGGACAGGTGAACACTGAAGCTTTCTTT.

The V gene is TRBV7-3, the J gene TRBJ2-2; D is ambiguous. V lost 6 bases, J lost 1 base, and 9 bases lay in between. Germline loops: CDR1 SGHTA, CDR2 FQGTGA. The CDR3 consists of 14 residues. The CDR3 bases are TGTGCCAGCAGTCTCTACAAGAACACCGGGGAGCTGTTTTTT. Its translation is CASSLYKNTGELFF.

The CDR3 DNA sequence: TGTGCCAGCAGAATGATCCTAGGAGAGACCCAGTACTTC. This gives the protein CASRMILGETQYF. The rearrangement uses TRBV7-6 and TRBJ2-5; D not resolved. The germline CDR1 and CDR2 sequences are SGHVS and FNYEAQ. Trimming shortened V by 6 bases and J by 4 bases, and 12 bases separated the two germline ends. The CDR3 has 13 amino acids.

This chain uses TRBV9 with TRBJ2-6, with D maybe TRBD1 (6 bases). Germline assignment: CDR1 SGDLS and CDR2 YYNGEE. The CDR3 has 19 residues. Trimming removed 3 bases at V and 0 bases at J, with 19 bases between. The CDR3 bases are TGTGCCAGCAGCGACGTAGGGCGGACAGCCAGCTCTGGGGCCAACGTCCTGACTTTC. Its protein product is CASSDVGRTASSGANVLTF.

The V call is TRBV19, the J call TRBJ1-2, with 7 positions matching TRBD1. Germline values: CDR1 LNHDA, CDR2 SQIVND (reference sequence). The CDR3 totals 14 residues. Unmatched junction bases numbered 5, after V lost 3 bases and J lost 4 bases. The CDR3 nucleotides read TGTGCCAGTAGTATTCAAGGGACAGCCTATGGCTACACCTTC. Encoded protein: CASSIQGTAYGYTF.

The chain carries TRBV19 and TRBJ1-3, with D maybe TRBD1 (6 bases). This CDR3 is 17 amino acids long. Germline V gives CDR1 LNHDA, CDR2 SQIVND (reference sequence). V dropped 3 bases and J dropped 2 bases, with 17 bases sitting between them. The CDR3, as DNA: TGTGCCAGTAGTATTTCCGGGCAGGGGAAGACTGGAAACACCATATATTTT. Its protein product is CASSISGQGKTGNTIYF.

The chain uses TRBV28 and TRBJ1-5; TRBD1 is a possible D gene (6 bases). V lost 8 bases and J 6 bases, leaving 20 bases between the germline ends. The CDR3 contains 15 residues. Looked up from germline, CDR1 is MDHEN and CDR2 is SYDVKM. As DNA, the CDR3 is TGTGCCAGCTGGCTCGGTAGGGGGTTTGGTCAGCCCCAGCATTTT. This codes for CASWLGRGFGQPQHF.

The chain recombines TRBV27 with TRBJ1-1; D is ambiguous. V gave up 6 bases and J gave up 1 base, with 6 bases separating them. Germline lookup yields CDR1 MNHEY and CDR2 SMNVEV (reference sequence). This CDR3 spans 12 amino acids. This CDR3 is CASRRPNTEAFF. CDR3 nucleotides: TGTGCCAGCAGGCGGCCGAACACTGAAGCTTTCTTT.

J is TRBJ2-7 and V is TRBV28, with 9 bases that match TRBD2. Trimming removed 4 bases from V and 2 bases from J; junction bases left unmatched: 6. The CDR3 contains 15 residues. The V gene's germline CDR1 is MDHEN and CDR2 SYDVKM. The DNA of the CDR3 is TGTGCCAGCAGTTCTCTAGGGACTAGCACCTACGAGCAGTACTTC. This encodes CASSSLGTSTYEQYF. Looking up the rest from reference TRBV28 and TRBJ2-7 gives the full variable domain: DVKVTQSSRYLVKRTGEKVFLECVQDMDHENMFWYRQDPGLGLRLIYFSYDVKMKEKGDIPEGYSVSREKKERFSLILESASTNQTSMYLCASSSLGTSTYEQYFGPGTRLTVT.

Note on this clone: This specimen includes other DNA sequences encoding the same CDR3. The chain employs TRBV5-1 and TRBJ1-2; D is ambiguous. Germline CDR1 reads SGHRS; CDR2 reads YFSETQ. The CDR3 length is 13 residues. Deletions cut 0 bases from V and 8 bases from J, with 11 bases between. The CDR3 coding sequence is TGCGCCAGCAGCTTGGAAGGAGGGCGCGGCTACACCTTC. This gives the protein CASSLEGGRGYTF.

This clone was counted a single time. This chain joins TRBV12-3 or TRBV12-4 and TRBJ1-1; weak D call: TRBD1 (6 bases). The V and J ends lost 7 bases and 3 bases respectively, with 12 bases between them. The length of the CDR3 is 13 residues. The CDR3 here is CASTGGPYTEAFF. In DNA form, the CDR3 reads TGTGCCAGCACCGGGGGGCCATACACTGAAGCTTTCTTT.

V gene TRBV28 combines with J gene TRBJ1-2, with unresolved D. Germline V gives CDR1 MDHEN, CDR2 SYDVKM. V was trimmed by 3 bases and J by 8 bases, leaving 16 bases between them. The CDR3 spans 14 residues. The CDR3 protein is CASSFLRAHGGYTF. CDR3 sequence (DNA): TGTGCCAGCAGTTTCCTTCGGGCCCACGGGGGCTACACCTTC.

This clone has just one count. The J gene is TRBJ2-7, the V gene TRBV4-3; 7 nucleotides match TRBD2. J gave up 2 bases and V 0 bases, and 7 bases lay outside the gene matches. Germline CDR1 reads LGHNA; CDR2 reads YSLEER. The CDR3 length is 16 residues. DNA for the CDR3: TGCGCCAGCAGCCAAGACCGAGCTAGCGGCGCCTACGAGCAGTACTTC. Its translation is CASSQDRASGAYEQYF.

The rearrangement joins TRBV24-1 to TRBJ1-2; 7 bases align to TRBD1. The germline V gene encodes CDR1 KGHDR and CDR2 SFDVKD. The CDR3 extends over 14 amino acids. The V gene end was trimmed by 3 bases and the J gene end by 4 bases; junction bases not matched to a gene: 4. As DNA, the CDR3 is TGTGCCACCAGTGATACGGACAGGACCTATGGCTACACCTTC. Its translation is CATSDTDRTYGYTF.